These 6 T cell receptor beta chains share one sample of origin, sequenced in a study of regulatory T cells in long-lasting Graves disease. Time point meaning: newly diagnosed GD, antithyroid drugs for less than 3 months. RNA extracted from PBMCs served as the sequencing template. In building TCR beta libraries, iRepertoire HTBI primers were used together with Arm-PCR of CDR3 regions. TCRdb reanalysed the multiplex PCR reads using MiXCR and keeps one entry per CDR3 protein. This table holds a few hundred thousand distinct CDR3 sequences, 12% found once. These same records also appear under a second study, on T cells in Graves' hyperthyroidism and ophthalmopathy.

This specimen consisted of peripheral blood mononuclear cells (PBMCs), obtained at new diagnosis, from a patient treated with antithyroid drugs. Source of these receptors: a woman aged 18-30 years with Graves disease.

In its sample, this clonotype was seen a few times. This rearrangement joins TRBV6-5 to TRBJ1-2; the D is unclear. The germline gives CDR1 MNHEY, CDR2 SVGAGI. The CDR3 is made up of 13 amino acids. The ends were cut back, 2 bases at V and 4 bases at J, with 8 bases in the middle. CDR3 region: CASSYGTLYGYTF. CDR3 in DNA: TGTGCCAGCAGTTACGGCACCCTCTATGGCTACACCTTC.

Notes on this clonotype: A much larger clone sits a single nucleotide away, making a read error possible. The chain carries TRBV2 and TRBJ2-5, with 8 bases aligning to TRBD2. Judging by the DNA end, TRBJ2-1 fits better; the J call may be wrong. CDR1 is SNHLY and CDR2 is FYNNEI in the germline V gene. This CDR3 comprises 15 residues. This CDR3 reads CASSELAGGIDGQFF. The DNA of the CDR3 is TGTGCCAGCAGTGAATTGGCGGGGGGCATCGATGGGCAGTTCTTC.

V and J are TRBV19 and TRBJ1-2; D remains ambiguous. V lost 4 bases and J 3 bases, leaving 12 bases between the germline ends. Per the germline V gene, CDR1 is LNHDA and CDR2 is SQIVND (reference sequence). The CDR3 is 14 residues long. The CDR3: CASSSHPPYYGYTF. The CDR3 nucleotides are TGTGCCAGTAGTAGCCACCCGCCCTACTATGGCTACACCTTC.

This clonotype was counted many times. CDR3 nucleotide sequence: TGTGCCAGCTCACCACCCGACAGGGGAGAGTACTTC. As protein: CASSPPDRGEYF. This chain links TRBV18 with TRBJ2-5; TRBD1 matches at 8 bases. Germline V gene data show CDR1 as KGHSH and CDR2 as LQKENI. The CDR3 length is 12 residues. Trimming removed 0 bases from V and 12 bases from J; junction bases left unmatched: 3.

This clonotype was found a few times. The chain is built from TRBV4-3 and TRBJ1-1, with D possibly being TRBD1 (5 bases). CDR3 length: 15 residues. Trimming removed 0 bases at V and 1 base at J, with 9 bases between. CDR1 and CDR2 (germline): LGHNA, YSLEER. CDR3 region: CASSQDPGTNTEAFF. DNA for the CDR3: TGCGCCAGCAGCCAAGATCCGGGGACGAACACTGAAGCTTTCTTT.

This clonotype showed up just a few times. This chain uses TRBV5-1 with TRBJ2-3; 11 nucleotides match TRBD2. Unmatched junction bases numbered 9, after V lost 4 bases and J lost 8 bases. The germline V gene encodes CDR1 SGHRS and CDR2 YFSETQ. The CDR3 length is 15 residues. The CDR3 DNA is TGCGCCAGCAGCCTTATAGCGGGGGGGCCAGGTACGCAGTATTTT. Translated, it gives CASSLIAGGPGTQYF.